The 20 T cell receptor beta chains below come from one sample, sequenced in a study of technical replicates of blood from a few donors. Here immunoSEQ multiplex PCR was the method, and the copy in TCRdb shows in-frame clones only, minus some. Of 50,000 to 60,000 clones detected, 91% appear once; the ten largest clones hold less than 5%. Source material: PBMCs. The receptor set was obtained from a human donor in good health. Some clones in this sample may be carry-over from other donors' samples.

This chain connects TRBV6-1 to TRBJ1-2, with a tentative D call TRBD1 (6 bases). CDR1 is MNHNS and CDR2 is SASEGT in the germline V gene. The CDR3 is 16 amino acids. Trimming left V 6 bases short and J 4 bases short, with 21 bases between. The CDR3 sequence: CASSEQGPPTGYGYTF. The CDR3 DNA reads TGTGCCAGCAGCGAACAGGGTCCCCCAACTGGCTATGGCTACACCTTC.

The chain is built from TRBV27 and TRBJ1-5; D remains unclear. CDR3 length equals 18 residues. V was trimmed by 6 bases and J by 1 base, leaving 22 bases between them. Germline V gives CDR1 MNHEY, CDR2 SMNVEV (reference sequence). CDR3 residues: CASSHSATLPGSNQPQHF. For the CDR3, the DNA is TGTGCCAGCAGCCACTCTGCCACCCTTCCCGGGAGCAATCAGCCCCAGCATTTT.

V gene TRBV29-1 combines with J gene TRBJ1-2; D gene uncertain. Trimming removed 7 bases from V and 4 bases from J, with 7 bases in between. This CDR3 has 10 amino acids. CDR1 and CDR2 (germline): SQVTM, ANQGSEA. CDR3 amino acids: CSAPVYGYTF. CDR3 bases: TGCAGCGCCCCCGTCTATGGCTACACCTTC.

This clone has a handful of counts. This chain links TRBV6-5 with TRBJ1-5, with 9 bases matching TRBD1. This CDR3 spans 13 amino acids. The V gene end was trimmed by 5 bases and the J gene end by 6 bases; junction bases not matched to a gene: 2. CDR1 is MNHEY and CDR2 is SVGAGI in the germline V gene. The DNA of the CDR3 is TGTGCCAGCAGTCGGGACAGGGCTCAGCCCCAGCATTTT. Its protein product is CASSRDRAQPQHF.

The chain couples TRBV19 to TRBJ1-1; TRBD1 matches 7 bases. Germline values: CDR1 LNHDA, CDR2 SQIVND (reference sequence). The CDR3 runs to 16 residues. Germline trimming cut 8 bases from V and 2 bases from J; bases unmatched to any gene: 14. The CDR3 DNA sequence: TGTGCCAGTTCTGTCGGCACAGGGGCCCTAAACACTGAAGCTTTCTTT. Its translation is CASSVGTGALNTEAFF.

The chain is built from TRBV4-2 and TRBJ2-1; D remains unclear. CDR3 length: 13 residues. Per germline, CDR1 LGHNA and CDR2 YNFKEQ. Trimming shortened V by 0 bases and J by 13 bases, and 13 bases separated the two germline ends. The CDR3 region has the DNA TGTGCCAGCAGCCAAGATCAGTTTTCTCTTCAGTTCTTC. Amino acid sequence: CASSQDQFSLQFF.

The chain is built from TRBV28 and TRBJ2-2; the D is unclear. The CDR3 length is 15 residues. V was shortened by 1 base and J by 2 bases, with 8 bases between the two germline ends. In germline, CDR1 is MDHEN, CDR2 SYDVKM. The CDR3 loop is CASSLFGGNTGELFF. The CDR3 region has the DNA TGTGCCAGCAGTTTATTTGGCGGAAACACCGGGGAGCTGTTTTTT.

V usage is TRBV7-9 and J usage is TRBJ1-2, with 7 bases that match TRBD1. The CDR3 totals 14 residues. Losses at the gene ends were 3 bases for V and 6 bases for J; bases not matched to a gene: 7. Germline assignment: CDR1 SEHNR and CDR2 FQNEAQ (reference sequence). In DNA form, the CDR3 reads TGTGCCAGCAGCTTCGACCGACAGGGAGATGGCTACACCTTC. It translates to CASSFDRQGDGYTF. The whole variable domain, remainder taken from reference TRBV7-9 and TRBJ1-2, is DTGVSQNPRHKITKRGQNVTFRCDPISEHNRLYWYRQTLGQGPEFLTYFQNEAQLEKSRLLSDRFSAERPKGSFSTLEIQRTEQGDSAMYLCASSFDRQGDGYTFGSGTRLTVV.

Here the CDR3 DNA reads TGTGCCAGCAGCTTAGGTGTCCAGGGATGGGCGGAGACCCAGTACTTC. This gives the protein CASSLGVQGWAETQYF. This chain links TRBV11-1 with TRBJ2-5, with D possibly matching TRBD1 (5 bases). CDR1 is SGHAT, CDR2 FQDESV, per germline (reference sequence). V lost 1 base, J lost 5 bases, and 17 bases lay in between. The CDR3 is 16 amino acids.

In DNA form, the CDR3 reads TGTGCCAGCACGTCGGGCCTAGCGGGCTCCTACGAGCAGTACTTC. Its protein product is CASTSGLAGSYEQYF. The chain combines TRBV7-2 with TRBJ2-7; 8 nucleotides align to TRBD2. V shed 7 bases and J 0 bases; nucleotides not matched to a gene: 8. Germline-derived CDR1 and CDR2 are SGHTA and FQGNSA. This CDR3 is 15 amino acids long.

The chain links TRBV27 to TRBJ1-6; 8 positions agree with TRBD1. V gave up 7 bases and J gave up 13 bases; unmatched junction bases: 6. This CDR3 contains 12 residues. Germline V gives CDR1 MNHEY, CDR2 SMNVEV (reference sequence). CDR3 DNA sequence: TGTGCCAGCAAACAGGGGGTTGCGCCCCTCCACTTT. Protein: CASKQGVAPLHF.

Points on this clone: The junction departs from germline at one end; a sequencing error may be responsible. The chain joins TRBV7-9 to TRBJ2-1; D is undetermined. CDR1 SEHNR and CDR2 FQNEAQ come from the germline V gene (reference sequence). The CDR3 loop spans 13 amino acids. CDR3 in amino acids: CASSPSSDNEQFF. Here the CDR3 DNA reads TGTGCCAGCAGCCCGAGCTCCGACAATGAGCAGTTCTTC. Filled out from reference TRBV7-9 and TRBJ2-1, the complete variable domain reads DTGVSQNPRHKITKRGQNVTFRCDPISEHNRLYWYRQTLGQGPEFLTYFQNEAQLEKSRLLSDRFSAERPKGSFSTLEIQRTEQGDSAMYLCASSPSSDNEQFFGPGTRLTVL.

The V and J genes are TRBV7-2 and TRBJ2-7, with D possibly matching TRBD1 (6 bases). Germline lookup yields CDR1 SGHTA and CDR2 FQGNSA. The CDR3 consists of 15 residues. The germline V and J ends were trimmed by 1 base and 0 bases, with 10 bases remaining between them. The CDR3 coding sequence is TGTGCCAGCAGCTTAGGGCAGGGGCCCTCCTACGAGCAGTACTTC. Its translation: CASSLGQGPSYEQYF.

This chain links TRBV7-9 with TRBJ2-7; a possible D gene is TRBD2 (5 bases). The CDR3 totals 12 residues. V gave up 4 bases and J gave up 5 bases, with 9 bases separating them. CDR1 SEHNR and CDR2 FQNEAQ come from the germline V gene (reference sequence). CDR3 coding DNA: TGTGCCAGCAGCTGGGAGCTCGACGAGCAGTACTTC. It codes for CASSWELDEQYF.

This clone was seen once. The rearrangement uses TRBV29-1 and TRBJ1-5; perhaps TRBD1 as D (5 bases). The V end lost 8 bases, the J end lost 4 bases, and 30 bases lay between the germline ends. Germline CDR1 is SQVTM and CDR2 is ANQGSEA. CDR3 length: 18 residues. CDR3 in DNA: TGCAGCCCCCCAGGGCCTTTAGAAAATGAATGGTGTAATCAGCCCCAGCATTTT. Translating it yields CSPPGPLENEWCNQPQHF.

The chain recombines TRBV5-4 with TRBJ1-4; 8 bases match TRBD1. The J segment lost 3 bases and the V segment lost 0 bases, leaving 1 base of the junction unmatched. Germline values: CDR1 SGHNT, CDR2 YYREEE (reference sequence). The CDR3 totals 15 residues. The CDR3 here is CASSLARGPNEKLFF. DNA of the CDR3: TGTGCCAGCAGCTTGGCCAGGGGGCCTAATGAAAAACTGTTTTTT. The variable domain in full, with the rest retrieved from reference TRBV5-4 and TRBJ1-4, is ETGVTQSPTHLIKTRGQQVTLRCSSQSGHNTVSWYQQALGQGPQFIFQYYREEENGRGNFPPRFSGLQFPNYSSELNVNALELDDSALYLCASSLARGPNEKLFFGSGTQLSVL.

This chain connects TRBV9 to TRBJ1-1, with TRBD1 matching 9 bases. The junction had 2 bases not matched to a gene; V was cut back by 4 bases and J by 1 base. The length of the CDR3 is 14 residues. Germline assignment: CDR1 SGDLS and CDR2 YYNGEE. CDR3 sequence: CASSPGQGNTEAFF. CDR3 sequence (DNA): TGTGCCAGCAGCCCGGGACAGGGGAACACTGAAGCTTTCTTT.

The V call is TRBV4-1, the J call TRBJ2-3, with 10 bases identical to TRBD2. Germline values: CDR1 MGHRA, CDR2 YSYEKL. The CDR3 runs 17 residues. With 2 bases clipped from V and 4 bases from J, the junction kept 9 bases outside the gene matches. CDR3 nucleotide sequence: TGCGCCAGCAGCCAAAGGCCACAGCGGGGGGGCGCAGATACGCAGTATTTT. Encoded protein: CASSQRPQRGGADTQYF.

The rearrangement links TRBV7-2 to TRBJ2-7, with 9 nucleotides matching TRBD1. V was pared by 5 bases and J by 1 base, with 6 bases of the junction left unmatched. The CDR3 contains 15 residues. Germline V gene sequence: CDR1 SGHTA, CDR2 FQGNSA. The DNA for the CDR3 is TGTGCCAGCAGCACGACAGGGGGAGGATCCTACGAGCAGTACTTC. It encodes CASSTTGGGSYEQYF.

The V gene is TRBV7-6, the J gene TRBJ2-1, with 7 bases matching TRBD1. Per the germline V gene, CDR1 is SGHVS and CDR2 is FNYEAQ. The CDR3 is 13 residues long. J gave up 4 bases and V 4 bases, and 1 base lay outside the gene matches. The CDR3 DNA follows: TGTGCCAGCAGCTCGGGACAGTACAATGAGCAGTTCTTC. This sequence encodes CASSSGQYNEQFF.